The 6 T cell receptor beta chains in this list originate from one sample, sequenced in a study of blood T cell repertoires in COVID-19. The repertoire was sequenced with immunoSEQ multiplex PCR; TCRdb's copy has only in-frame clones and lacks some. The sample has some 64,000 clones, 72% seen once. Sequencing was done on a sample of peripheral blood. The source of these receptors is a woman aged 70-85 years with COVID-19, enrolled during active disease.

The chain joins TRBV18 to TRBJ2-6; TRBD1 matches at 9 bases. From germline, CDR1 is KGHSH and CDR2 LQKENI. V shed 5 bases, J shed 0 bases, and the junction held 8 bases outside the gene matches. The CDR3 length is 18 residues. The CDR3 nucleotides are TGTGCCAGCTCATCCCCGGGACAGGGAAACTCTGGGGCCAACGTCCTGACTTTC. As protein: CASSSPGQGNSGANVLTF.

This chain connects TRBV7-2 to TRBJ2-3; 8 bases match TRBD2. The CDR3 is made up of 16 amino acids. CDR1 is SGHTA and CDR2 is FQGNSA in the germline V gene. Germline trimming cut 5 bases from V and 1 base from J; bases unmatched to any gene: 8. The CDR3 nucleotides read TGTGCCAGCAGCGCCCGCCCAGCGGGGGGCACAGATACGCAGTATTTT. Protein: CASSARPAGGTDTQYF.

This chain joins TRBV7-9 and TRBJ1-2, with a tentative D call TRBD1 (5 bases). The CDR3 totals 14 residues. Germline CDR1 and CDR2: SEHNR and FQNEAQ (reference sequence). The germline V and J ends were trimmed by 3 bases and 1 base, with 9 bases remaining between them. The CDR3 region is CASSFWGVNYGYTF. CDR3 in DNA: TGTGCCAGCAGCTTTTGGGGGGTTAACTATGGCTACACCTTC.

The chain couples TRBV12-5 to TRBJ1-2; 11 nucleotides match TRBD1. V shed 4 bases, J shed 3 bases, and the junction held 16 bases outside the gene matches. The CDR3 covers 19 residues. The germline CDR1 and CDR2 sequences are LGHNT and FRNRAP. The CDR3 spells CASGSRKGQGGIKHYGYTF. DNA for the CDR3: TGTGCTAGTGGTTCAAGAAAGGGACAGGGGGGTATTAAGCACTATGGCTACACCTTC.

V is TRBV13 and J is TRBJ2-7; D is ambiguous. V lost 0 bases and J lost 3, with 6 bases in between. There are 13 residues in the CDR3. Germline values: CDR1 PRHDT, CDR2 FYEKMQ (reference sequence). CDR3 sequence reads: CASSLGTNYEQYV. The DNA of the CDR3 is TGTGCCAGCAGCTTAGGGACAAACTACGAGCAGTACGTC.

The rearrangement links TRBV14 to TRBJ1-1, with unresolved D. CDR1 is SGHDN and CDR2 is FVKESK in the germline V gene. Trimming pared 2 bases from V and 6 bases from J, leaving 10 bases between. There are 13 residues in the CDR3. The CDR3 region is CASSQSGSAEAFF. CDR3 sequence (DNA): TGTGCCAGCAGCCAATCGGGTTCGGCTGAAGCTTTCTTT.